The 10 T cell receptor beta chains in this list originate from one sample, sequenced in a study of early T cells in non-severe SARS-CoV-2 infection. TCRdb reprocessed the 5' RACE reads with MiXCR, giving one entry per CDR3 protein. The sample comprises around 29,000 distinct CDR3 sequences, about 5.7% of which are singletons, and about 5.8% rests with the top ten. Sequenced sample: whole blood. These receptors were taken from an adult who was a healthcare worker with PCR-confirmed SARS-CoV-2 infection or an uninfected control (not recorded which).

This clonotype was picked up many times. The V and J genes are TRBV20-1 and TRBJ2-3; 8 bases align to TRBD2. CDR1 and CDR2 from the germline V gene are DFQATT and SNEGSKA (reference sequence). Unmatched junction bases numbered 9, after V lost 7 bases and J lost 6 bases. This CDR3 comprises 13 residues. The CDR3 region is CSVPRRGVDTQYF. In DNA form, the CDR3 reads TGCAGTGTCCCCCGGCGGGGGGTGGATACGCAGTATTTT.

This clonotype was counted at least ten times. As DNA, the CDR3 is TGTGCCAGCAGCCATTGGACAGGGGGCATTGAAGATACGCAGTATTTT. Translating gives CASSHWTGGIEDTQYF. The gene calls are TRBV14 and TRBJ2-3; 11 nucleotides line up with TRBD1. Germline CDR1 is SGHDN and CDR2 is FVKESK. The ends lost 3 bases at V and 5 bases at J; junction bases unmatched: 7. The length of the CDR3 is 16 residues. The complete variable domain, with remaining parts taken from reference TRBV14 and TRBJ2-3, reads EAGVTQFPSHSVIEKGQTVTLRCDPISGHDNLYWYRRVMGKEIKFLLHFVKESKQDESGMPNNRFLAERTGGTYSTLKVQPAELEDSGVYFCASSHWTGGIEDTQYFGPGTRLTVL.

This clonotype was seen repeatedly, ten times or more. CDR3 bases: TGTGCCAGCAGCTTATTTGAGAACACTGAAGCTTTCTTT. Translating it yields CASSLFENTEAFF. The chain has TRBV13 and TRBJ1-1; D is uncertain. V was pared by 2 bases and J by 1 base, with 5 bases between. This CDR3 spans 13 amino acids. Germline CDR1 is PRHDT and CDR2 is FYEKMQ (reference sequence).

This clonotype has at least ten counts. The chain employs TRBV12-3 or TRBV12-4 and TRBJ2-7, with TRBD1 as a possible D gene (5 bases). V dropped 6 bases and J dropped 5 bases, with 11 bases sitting between them. The CDR3 sequence is 12 residues long. In DNA form, the CDR3 reads TGTGCCAGCAGCCCAAGGGGAAACGAGCAGTACTTC. Translation: CASSPRGNEQYF.

This clonotype occurred a few times. V is TRBV29-1 and J is TRBJ2-5; weak D call: TRBD1 (6 bases). The germline gives CDR1 SQVTM, CDR2 ANQGSEA. Trimming pared 3 bases from V and 5 bases from J, leaving 13 bases between. This CDR3 is 13 amino acids long. DNA for the CDR3: TGCAGCGTTGACGCAGGGGCTGGGGAGACCCAGTACTTC. This translates into CSVDAGAGETQYF.

This clonotype was counted at least ten times. The CDR3 loop reads CASSSDRVSYGYTF. The CDR3 DNA reads TGTGCCAGCAGTTCAGACAGGGTGAGCTATGGCTACACCTTC. V gene TRBV27 combines with J gene TRBJ1-2, with 7 bases aligning to TRBD1. With 4 bases clipped from V and 4 bases from J, the junction kept 6 bases outside the gene matches. Per the germline V gene, CDR1 is MNHEY and CDR2 is SMNVEV (reference sequence). This CDR3 has 14 amino acids.

This clonotype appeared a few times. The V call is TRBV7-9, the J call TRBJ2-7, with D possibly TRBD2 on 6 matching bases. The ends were cut back, 3 bases at V and 3 bases at J, with 9 bases in the middle. This CDR3 region has 13 residues. Germline lookup yields CDR1 SEHNR and CDR2 FQNEAQ (reference sequence). The CDR3 DNA follows: TGTGCCAGCAGCTTCGGCGGGGACTACGAGCAGTACTTC. Its translation is CASSFGGDYEQYF.

This clonotype has a count of ten or more. The chain uses TRBV4-1 and TRBJ1-2; D uncertain. V was shortened by 0 bases and J by 4 bases, with 9 bases between the two germline ends. The length of the CDR3 is 14 residues. Germline-derived CDR1 and CDR2 are MGHRA and YSYEKL. CDR3 sequence: CASSQEWVGYGYTF. The CDR3 DNA sequence: TGCGCCAGCAGCCAAGAGTGGGTAGGCTATGGCTACACCTTC.

There are many counts of this clonotype. The chain joins TRBV10-3 to TRBJ1-2, with D possibly being TRBD1 (6 bases). Germline lookup yields CDR1 ENHRY and CDR2 SYGVKD. V lost 5 bases and J 0 bases, leaving 10 bases between the germline ends. CDR3 length: 14 amino acids. As DNA, the CDR3 is TGTGCCATCAGTCTGGGGGCTTCTAACTATGGCTACACCTTC. It specifies CAISLGASNYGYTF.

This clonotype occurred many times. The genes are TRBV11-2 and TRBJ1-6, with 7 bases aligning to TRBD1. The germline gives CDR1 SGHAT, CDR2 FQNNGV. The CDR3 totals 16 residues. The trim removed 3 bases at V and 6 bases at J, leaving 8 bases unmatched. CDR3 nucleotides: TGTGCCAGCAGCTTTTCCCCGGGACAGCTTAATTCACCCCTCCACTTT. Encoded protein: CASSFSPGQLNSPLHF.